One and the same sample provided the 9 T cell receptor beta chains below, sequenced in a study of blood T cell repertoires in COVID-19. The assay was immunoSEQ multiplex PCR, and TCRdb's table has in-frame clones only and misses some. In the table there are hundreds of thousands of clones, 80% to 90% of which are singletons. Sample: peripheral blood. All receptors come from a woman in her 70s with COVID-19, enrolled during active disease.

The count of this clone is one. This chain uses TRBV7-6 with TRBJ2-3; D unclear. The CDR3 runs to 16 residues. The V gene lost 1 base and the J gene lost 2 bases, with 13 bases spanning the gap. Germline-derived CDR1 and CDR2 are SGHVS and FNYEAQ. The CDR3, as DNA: TGTGCCAGCAGCTTAGGTAGCCAGATTAACACAGATACGCAGTATTTT. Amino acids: CASSLGSQINTDTQYF.

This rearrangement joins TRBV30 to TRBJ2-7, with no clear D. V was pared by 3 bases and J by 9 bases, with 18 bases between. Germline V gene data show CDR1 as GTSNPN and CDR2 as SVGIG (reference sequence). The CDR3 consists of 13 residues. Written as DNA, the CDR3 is TGTGCCTGGAGCCCATCCTCTTTTCAAGCGCAGTACTTC. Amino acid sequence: CAWSPSSFQAQYF.

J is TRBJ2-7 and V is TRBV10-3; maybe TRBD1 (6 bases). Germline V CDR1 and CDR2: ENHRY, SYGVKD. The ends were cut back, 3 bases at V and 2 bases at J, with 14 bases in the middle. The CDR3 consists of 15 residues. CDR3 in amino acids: CAISELTGTTYEQYF. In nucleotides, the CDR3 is TGTGCCATCAGTGAATTGACAGGTACCACCTACGAGCAGTACTTC.

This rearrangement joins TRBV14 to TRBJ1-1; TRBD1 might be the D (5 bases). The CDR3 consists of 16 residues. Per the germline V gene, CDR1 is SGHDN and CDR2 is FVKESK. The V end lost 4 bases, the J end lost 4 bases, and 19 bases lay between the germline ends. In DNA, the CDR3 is TGTGCCAGCAGCCGAGAGTCCGTCGCGGGGGGCACTGAAGCTTTCTTT. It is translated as CASSRESVAGGTEAFF.

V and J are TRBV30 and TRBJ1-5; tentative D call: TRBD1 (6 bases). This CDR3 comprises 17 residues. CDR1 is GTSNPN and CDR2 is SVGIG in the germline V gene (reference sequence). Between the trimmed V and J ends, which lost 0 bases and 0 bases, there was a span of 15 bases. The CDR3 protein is CAWSVGEGGYSNQPQHF. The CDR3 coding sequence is TGTGCCTGGAGTGTTGGTGAGGGGGGGTATAGCAATCAGCCCCAGCATTTT.

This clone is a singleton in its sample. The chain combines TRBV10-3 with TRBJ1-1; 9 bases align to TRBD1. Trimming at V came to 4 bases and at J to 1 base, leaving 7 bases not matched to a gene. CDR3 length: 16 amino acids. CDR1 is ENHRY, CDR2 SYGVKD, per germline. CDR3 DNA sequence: TGTGCCATCAGTGGGACAGGGGCCGAATGGAACACTGAAGCTTTCTTT. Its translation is CAISGTGAEWNTEAFF.

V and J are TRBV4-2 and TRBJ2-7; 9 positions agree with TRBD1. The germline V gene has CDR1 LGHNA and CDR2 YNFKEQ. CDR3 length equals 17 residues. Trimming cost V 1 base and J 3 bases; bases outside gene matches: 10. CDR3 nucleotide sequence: TGTGCCAGCAGCCAAGGATCGACGGGACAGGGAGACTACGAGCAGTACTTC. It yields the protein CASSQGSTGQGDYEQYF.

CDR3 region: CASSSRLAGGIDTQYF. CDR3 DNA sequence: TGTGCCAGCAGCAGTCGACTAGCGGGGGGAATAGATACGCAGTATTTT. V gene TRBV7-8 combines with J gene TRBJ2-3; TRBD2 matches 13 bases. The germline V gene has CDR1 SGHVS and CDR2 FQNEAQ. This CDR3 has 16 amino acids. V lost 5 bases to trimming and J lost 5 bases; unmatched junction nucleotides: 7.

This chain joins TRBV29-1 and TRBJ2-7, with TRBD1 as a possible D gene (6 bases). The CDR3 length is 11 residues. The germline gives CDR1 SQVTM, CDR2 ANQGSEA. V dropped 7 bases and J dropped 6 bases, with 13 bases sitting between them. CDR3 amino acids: CSAIYRVEQYF. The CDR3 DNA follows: TGCAGCGCAATCTACAGGGTCGAGCAGTACTTC.